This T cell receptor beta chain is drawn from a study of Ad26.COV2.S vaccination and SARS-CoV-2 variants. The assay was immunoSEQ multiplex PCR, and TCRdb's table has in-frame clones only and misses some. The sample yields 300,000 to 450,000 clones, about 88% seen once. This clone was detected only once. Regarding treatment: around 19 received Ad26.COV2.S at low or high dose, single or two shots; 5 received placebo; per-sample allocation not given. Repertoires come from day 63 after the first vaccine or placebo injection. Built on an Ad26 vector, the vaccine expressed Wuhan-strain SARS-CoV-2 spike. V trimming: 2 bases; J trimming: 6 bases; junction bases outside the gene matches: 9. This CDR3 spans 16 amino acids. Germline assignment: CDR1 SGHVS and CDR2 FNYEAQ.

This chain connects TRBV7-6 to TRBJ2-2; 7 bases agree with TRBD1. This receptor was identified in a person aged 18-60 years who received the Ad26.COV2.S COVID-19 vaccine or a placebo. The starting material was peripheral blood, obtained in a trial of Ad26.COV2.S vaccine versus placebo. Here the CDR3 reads CASSLRQGGLAGELFF. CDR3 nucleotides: TGTGCCAGCAGCTTACGACAGGGCGGTTTGGCCGGGGAGCTGTTTTTT.